This T cell receptor (beta chain) came from a study of T cell responses to AZD1222 COVID-19 vaccine. Produced via immunoSEQ multiplex PCR; TCRdb's table is partial and in-frame only. The sample has 130,000 to 150,000 clones, around 88% seen once; the top ten hold roughly 15%. This CDR3 has 15 amino acids. Germline CDR1 LNHDA, CDR2 SQIVND (reference sequence). V was clipped by 0 bases and J by 3 bases; unmatched bases: 2. The source is an adult in good health. This chain links TRBV19 with TRBJ1-2, with 9 positions matching TRBD1. The sample here was peripheral blood, taken on day 0 of AZD1222 vaccination. CDR3 coding DNA: TGTGCCAGTAGTATAGACCGGGACAGGGACTATGGCTACACCTTC. It specifies CASSIDRDRDYGYTF.